This TCR beta chain is from a study of T cells of healthy individuals. Looked up from germline, CDR1 is SGHTA and CDR2 is FQGNSA. Trimming took 3 bases from V and 5 from J, leaving 11 bases between them. The CDR3 runs to 13 residues. Via MiXCR, TCRdb re-called the 5' RACE reads, giving one row per CDR3 protein. This table holds 90,000 to 100,000 distinct CDR3 sequences, approximately 16% found once. The TCR originated in a human donor in good health. V and J are TRBV7-2 and TRBJ2-7, with D maybe TRBD1 (6 bases). The CDR3 region is CASSFPGVHEQYF. The CDR3 DNA sequence: TGTGCCAGCAGCTTTCCAGGGGTCCACGAGCAGTACTTC.